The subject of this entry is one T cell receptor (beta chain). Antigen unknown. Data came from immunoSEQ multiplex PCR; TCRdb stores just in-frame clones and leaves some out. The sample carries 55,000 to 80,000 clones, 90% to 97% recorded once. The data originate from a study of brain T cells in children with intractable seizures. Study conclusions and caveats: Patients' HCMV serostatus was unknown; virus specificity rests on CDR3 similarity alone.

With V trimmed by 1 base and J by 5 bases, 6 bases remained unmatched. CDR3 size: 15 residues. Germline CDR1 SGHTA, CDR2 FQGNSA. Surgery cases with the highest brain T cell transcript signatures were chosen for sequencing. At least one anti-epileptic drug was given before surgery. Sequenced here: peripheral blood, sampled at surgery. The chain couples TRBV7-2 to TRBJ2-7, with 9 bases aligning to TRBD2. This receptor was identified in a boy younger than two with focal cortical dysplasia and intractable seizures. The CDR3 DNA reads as TGTGCCAGCAGCTTAGTGGCGGGAGGGCCCCACGAGCAGTACTTC. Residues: CASSLVAGGPHEQYF.